The next 26 T cell receptor beta chains were all read from a single sample in a study of blood T cells in healthy people across ages. Alongside a J-beta primer mix, a sample-barcoded 5' primer served in a second PCR lasting about 6 to 11 cycles. TCRdb processed the 5' RACE reads anew with MiXCR; each CDR3 protein has one entry. The table has about 1.5 million distinct CDR3 sequences, approximately 43% seen once. Sequencing input: blood. These receptors originate from a woman between 18 and 30 years old in good health.

The J gene is TRBJ2-1, the V gene TRBV4-1; D ambiguous. Trimming pared 1 base from V and 0 bases from J, leaving 10 bases between. CDR1 and CDR2 from the germline V gene are MGHRA and YSYEKL. The CDR3 totals 16 residues. The DNA for the CDR3 is TGCGCCAGCAGCCAAGTCCGACGATCCTCCTACAATGAGCAGTTCTTC. This sequence encodes CASSQVRRSSYNEQFF.

This clonotype was recorded a few times. The chain recombines TRBV2 with TRBJ1-2; D ambiguous. The CDR3 spans 11 residues. Germline loops: CDR1 SNHLY, CDR2 FYNNEI. V gave up 6 bases and J gave up 8 bases, with 10 bases separating them. The CDR3 protein is CASRQNDGYTF. DNA of the CDR3: TGTGCCAGCAGACAGAACGACGGCTACACCTTC.

This sequence joins TRBV9 and TRBJ1-5; the D is unclear. The V gene's germline CDR1 is SGDLS and CDR2 YYNGEE. This CDR3 contains 15 residues. V dropped 4 bases and J dropped 1 base, with 12 bases sitting between them. The CDR3 spells CASSKGPISNQPQHF. CDR3 in DNA: TGTGCCAGCAGCAAAGGCCCCATCAGCAATCAGCCCCAGCATTTT.

This chain uses TRBV9 with TRBJ2-1; tentatively, D is TRBD2 (5 bases). The V end lost 6 bases, the J end lost 8 bases, and 18 bases lay between the germline ends. Germline CDR1 is SGDLS and CDR2 is YYNGEE. CDR3 size: 14 residues. CDR3 nucleotide sequence: TGTGCCAGCACCCCAGGAGGTGTCCTCGATGAGCAGTTCTTC. This sequence encodes CASTPGGVLDEQFF.

This clonotype appeared a few times. The chain combines TRBV7-3 with TRBJ2-1, with TRBD2 as a possible D gene (5 bases). This CDR3 region has 15 residues. Trimming stripped 4 bases from V and 2 bases from J, with 12 bases between. In germline, CDR1 is SGHTA, CDR2 FQGTGA. The CDR3 is CASSYELGAYNEQFF. The DNA for the CDR3 is TGTGCCAGCAGCTATGAGCTGGGAGCCTACAATGAGCAGTTCTTC. The whole variable domain, filled in from reference TRBV7-3 and TRBJ2-1, reads GAGVSQTPSNKVTEKGKYVELRCDPISGHTALYWYRQSLGQGPEFLIYFQGTGAADDSGLPNDRFFAVRPEGSVSTLKIQRTERGDSAVYLCASSYELGAYNEQFFGPGTRLTVL.

The chain couples TRBV20-1 to TRBJ2-7, with D unclear. Trimming took 5 bases from V and 7 from J, leaving 12 bases between them. Germline V gene lookup returns CDR1 DFQATT and CDR2 SNEGSKA (reference sequence). The CDR3 extends over 11 amino acids. The CDR3 is CSAGISNEQYF. The CDR3 DNA sequence: TGCAGTGCTGGGATCAGCAATGAGCAGTACTTC.

A few counts support this clonotype. The chain employs TRBV12-3 or TRBV12-4 and TRBJ1-5, with D perhaps matching TRBD1 (5 bases). This CDR3 spans 13 amino acids. Trimming removed 4 bases from V and 10 bases from J, with 14 bases in between. Written as DNA, the CDR3 is TGTGCCAGCAGTTCCTCAACGGGGGGTCCCCAGCATTTT. Its protein is CASSSSTGGPQHF.

CDR3 sequence (DNA): TGCGCCAGCAGCCAGGACGGGATTATTGATTCACCCCTCCACTTT. Translating it yields CASSQDGIIDSPLHF. The rearrangement links TRBV5-1 to TRBJ1-6; D ambiguous. The CDR3 sequence is 15 residues long. The V gene lost 4 bases and the J gene lost 8 bases, with 16 bases spanning the gap. CDR1 is SGHRS and CDR2 is YFSETQ in the germline V gene.

This clonotype was observed at least ten times. This chain uses TRBV6-5 with TRBJ1-5; D remains unclear. This CDR3 has 13 amino acids. The germline V gene encodes CDR1 MNHEY and CDR2 SVGAGI. V lost 0 bases and J 5 bases, leaving 5 bases between the germline ends. The CDR3 region has the DNA TGTGCCAGCAGTTACTCTCCTGATCAGCCCCAGCATTTT. Translation: CASSYSPDQPQHF.

There are a few counts of this clonotype. The gene calls are TRBV27 and TRBJ2-4; D is uncertain. Looked up from germline, CDR1 is MNHEY and CDR2 is SMNVEV (reference sequence). V was trimmed by 2 bases and J by 13 bases, leaving 15 bases between them. This CDR3 region has 13 residues. CDR3: CASSLGRVYKQYF. The CDR3, as DNA: TGTGCCAGCAGTTTAGGCCGAGTCTACAAGCAGTACTTC.

Remarks on this clonotype: This may come from a read error, since a much larger clone is one base off. This chain uses TRBV7-2 with TRBJ2-5; D unclear. Judging by the DNA end, TRBJ2-7 fits better; the J call may be wrong. CDR3 length: 14 residues. Germline V gives CDR1 SGHTA, CDR2 FQGNSA. CDR3 region: CASSLQADSDEQYF. For the CDR3, the DNA is TGTGCCAGCAGCTTACAGGCCGACTCGGACGAGCAGTACTTC.

This clonotype was counted ten times or more. This chain connects TRBV20-1 to TRBJ2-1; 13 positions match TRBD2. The CDR3 consists of 14 residues. The J segment lost 3 bases and the V segment lost 5 bases, leaving 1 base of the junction unmatched. Per germline, CDR1 DFQATT and CDR2 SNEGSKA (reference sequence). The CDR3 region is CSAGLAGDYNEQFF. The DNA for the CDR3 is TGCAGTGCTGGACTAGCGGGAGACTACAATGAGCAGTTCTTC.

The rearrangement links TRBV6-5 to TRBJ1-2; TRBD1 is a possible D gene (5 bases). CDR1 is MNHEY, CDR2 SVGAGI, per germline. CDR3 length: 15 residues. Trimming took off 0 bases at V and 3 bases at J, with 11 bases between the two ends. The CDR3 here is CASSYSPGEYYGYTF. CDR3 nucleotides: TGTGCCAGCAGTTACTCGCCGGGGGAGTACTATGGCTACACCTTC.

This clonotype was detected only a few times. This chain joins TRBV7-9 and TRBJ2-7, with 9 bases that match TRBD2. With V trimmed by 5 bases and J by 1 base, 15 bases remained unmatched. The V gene's germline CDR1 is SEHNR and CDR2 FQNEAQ (reference sequence). This CDR3 has 18 amino acids. CDR3 sequence: CASSPLLDSGSKSYEQYF. In DNA, the CDR3 is TGTGCCAGCAGCCCTTTACTCGATAGCGGGAGTAAGTCCTACGAGCAGTACTTC.

The chain uses TRBV29-1 and TRBJ1-4; D is unresolved. CDR3 length: 13 amino acids. V was trimmed by 1 base and J by 6 bases, leaving 9 bases between them. In germline, CDR1 is SQVTM, CDR2 ANQGSEA. The CDR3 sequence is CSVEGARDEKLFF. CDR3 nucleotide sequence: TGCAGCGTTGAAGGGGCGCGGGATGAAAAACTGTTTTTT.

This clonotype was found a few times. The chain couples TRBV6-1 to TRBJ2-5; TRBD1 might be the D (6 bases). CDR1 and CDR2 (germline): MNHNS, SASEGT. The CDR3 is 15 residues long. Trimming removed 6 bases at V and 4 bases at J, with 18 bases between. CDR3 sequence: CASSGHTGSGETQYF. The CDR3 DNA follows: TGTGCCAGCAGCGGACATACAGGGTCGGGAGAGACCCAGTACTTC.

About this clonotype itself: A junction end diverges from the germline sequence, so it may reflect a read error. The chain uses TRBV6-2 or TRBV6-3 and TRBJ2-7, with TRBD2 identical over 7 bases. Germline V gene data show CDR1 as MNHEY and CDR2 as SVGEGT. This CDR3 has 15 amino acids. The CDR3 reads CTSTPTLAAIYEQYF. The CDR3 bases are TGTACCAGCACCCCGACCCTAGCGGCTATCTACGAGCAGTACTTC.

V gene TRBV5-1 combines with J gene TRBJ1-2; 10 bases are shared with TRBD1. V trimming: 4 bases; J trimming: 2 bases; junction bases outside the gene matches: 8. Germline CDR1 and CDR2: SGHRS and YFSETQ. The CDR3 is made up of 16 amino acids. CDR3 nucleotide sequence: TGCGCCAGCAGCGGCGGGACAGGGGCTGGGAACTATGGCTACACCTTC. Translation: CASSGGTGAGNYGYTF.

This clonotype showed up just a few times. V usage is TRBV4-3 and J usage is TRBJ2-3, with 9 bases aligning to TRBD2. Per germline, CDR1 LGHNA and CDR2 YSLEER. The CDR3 is made up of 17 amino acids. V was clipped by 5 bases and J by 6 bases; unmatched bases: 15. CDR3 sequence reads: CASSLRLAASPGDTQYF. Written as DNA, the CDR3 is TGCGCCAGCAGCTTAAGACTAGCGGCCTCTCCAGGGGATACGCAGTATTTT.

This clonotype was observed a single time. The J gene is TRBJ2-1, the V gene TRBV2; D gene ambiguous. CDR1 SNHLY and CDR2 FYNNEI come from the germline V gene. Trimming removed 6 bases at V and 0 bases at J, with 15 bases between. The CDR3 has 16 amino acids. CDR3 sequence reads: CASRVQASSSYNEQFF. The CDR3 region has the DNA TGTGCCAGCAGAGTTCAGGCGTCCAGCTCCTACAATGAGCAGTTCTTC.

The table lists this clonotype with a count of one. The chain links TRBV9 to TRBJ2-3; 13 bases line up with TRBD2. V lost 3 bases, J lost 0 bases, and 7 bases stayed unmatched. The CDR3 is 18 amino acids. Germline-derived CDR1 and CDR2 are SGDLS and YYNGEE. CDR3 residues: CASSETSGRAVSTDTQYF. In DNA, the CDR3 is TGTGCCAGCAGCGAAACTAGCGGGAGGGCCGTAAGCACAGATACGCAGTATTTT. The full variable domain, rest sourced from reference TRBV9 and TRBJ2-3, is DSGVTQTPKHLITATGQRVTLRCSPRSGDLSVYWYQQSLDQGLQFLIQYYNGEERAKGNILERFSAQQFPDLHSELNLSSLELGDSALYFCASSETSGRAVSTDTQYFGPGTRLTVL.

This chain joins TRBV28 and TRBJ2-7; D could derive from TRBD1 or TRBD2 (5 bases each). The CDR3 extends over 16 amino acids. V gave up 4 bases and J gave up 0 bases, with 16 bases separating them. Germline CDR1 MDHEN, CDR2 SYDVKM. The CDR3: CASSYSGWGSSYEQYF. The CDR3 DNA is TGTGCCAGCAGTTACTCAGGGTGGGGGAGCTCCTACGAGCAGTACTTC.

The chain is built from TRBV5-1 and TRBJ2-3; no clear D gene. The length of the CDR3 is 15 residues. The V end lost 6 bases, the J end lost 0 bases, and 14 bases lay between the germline ends. The germline CDR1 and CDR2 sequences are SGHRS and YFSETQ. The CDR3 DNA sequence: TGCGCCAGCACCTTTCGACCCGCTAGCACAGATACGCAGTATTTT. It is translated as CASTFRPASTDTQYF. The complete variable domain, with remaining parts taken from reference TRBV5-1 and TRBJ2-3, reads KAGVTQTPRYLIKTRGQQVTLSCSPISGHRSVSWYQQTPGQGLQFLFEYFSETQRNKGNFPGRFSGRQFSNSRSEMNVSTLELGDSALYLCASTFRPASTDTQYFGPGTRLTVL.

This clonotype has just one count. V and J are TRBV14 and TRBJ2-1; perhaps TRBD2 as D (7 bases). This CDR3 region has 18 residues. The germline CDR1 and CDR2 sequences are SGHDN and FVKESK. V was cut by 2 bases and J by 2 bases, with 19 bases left in between. This chain's CDR3 is CASSQYGRGGRAYNEQFF. The CDR3, as DNA: TGTGCCAGCAGCCAATACGGCAGAGGGGGGAGGGCCTACAATGAGCAGTTCTTC.

Many counts were recorded for this clonotype. The chain combines TRBV10-3 with TRBJ1-2; D remains unclear. Germline V CDR1 and CDR2: ENHRY, SYGVKD. The CDR3 runs 13 residues. V was clipped by 3 bases and J by 3 bases, with 8 bases between them. The CDR3: CAISEGGDYGYTF. The CDR3 DNA is TGTGCCATCAGTGAAGGCGGCGACTATGGCTACACCTTC.

This clonotype has only a few counts. The V and J genes are TRBV10-3 and TRBJ2-7, with D possibly TRBD1 on 5 matching bases. V was cut by 8 bases and J by 5 bases, with 10 bases left in between. This CDR3 comprises 11 residues. Germline lookup yields CDR1 ENHRY and CDR2 SYGVKD. The CDR3 bases are TGTGCCATCGCAGGGTACGACGAGCAGTACTTC. Residues: CAIAGYDEQYF.